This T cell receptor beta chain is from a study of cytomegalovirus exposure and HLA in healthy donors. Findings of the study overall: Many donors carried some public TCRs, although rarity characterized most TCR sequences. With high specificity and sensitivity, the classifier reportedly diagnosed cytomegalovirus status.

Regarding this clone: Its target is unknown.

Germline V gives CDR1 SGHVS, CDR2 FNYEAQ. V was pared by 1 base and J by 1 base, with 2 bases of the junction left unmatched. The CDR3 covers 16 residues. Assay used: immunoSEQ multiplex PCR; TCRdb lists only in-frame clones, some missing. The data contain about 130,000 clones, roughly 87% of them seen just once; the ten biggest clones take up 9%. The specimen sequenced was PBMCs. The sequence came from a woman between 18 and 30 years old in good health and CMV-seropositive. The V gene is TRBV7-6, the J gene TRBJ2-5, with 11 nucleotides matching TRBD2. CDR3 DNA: TGTGCCAGCAGCTTAGAGACTAGCGGGGTCCAAGAGACCCAGTACTTC. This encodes CASSLETSGVQETQYF.